This paragraph reports one T cell receptor (beta chain). The antigen is unknown. The sample is drawn from a study of CD8 T cells in ankylosing spondylitis. Study conclusions and caveats: Reportedly, disease-linked clones are significantly enriched in ankylosing spondylitis patients' matched synovial fluid.

TCR beta libraries were made by quantitative 5'-RACE with molecular barcodes. Using its own MiXCR run on the 5' RACE reads, TCRdb lists one record per CDR3 protein. Counted here are 150,000 to 200,000 distinct CDR3 sequences, roughly 13% occurring once; the ten biggest clones make up more than 15%. From germline, CDR1 is SGHTA and CDR2 FQGNSA. The CDR3 spans 12 residues. V shed 5 bases and J shed 9 bases, with 12 bases lying between them. The sample comprised blood, either unsorted or a sorted T cell fraction (not recorded which). The sequence came from a male donor with ankylosing spondylitis or in good health (not recorded which). The chain couples TRBV7-2 to TRBJ2-3; tentatively, D is TRBD2 (6 bases). CDR3 bases: TGTGCCAGCAGCGCACCGGGAGACACGCAGTATTTT. Translation gives CASSAPGDTQYF. Using reference TRBV7-2 and TRBJ2-3 for the parts outside the CDR3, the full variable domain is GAGVSQSPSNKVTEKGKDVELRCDPISGHTALYWYRQSLGQGLEFLIYFQGNSAPDKSGLPSDRFSAERTGGSVSTLTIQRTQQEDSAVYLCASSAPGDTQYFGPGTRLTVL.